The present T cell receptor (beta chain) was sequenced within a study of cytomegalovirus exposure and HLA in healthy donors. CDR1 MNHEY and CDR2 SVGAGI come from the germline V gene. CDR3 length: 14 residues. V shed 10 bases, J shed 5 bases, and the junction held 11 bases outside the gene matches. For this clone: The antigen remains undetermined.

The PCR used 60 Vbeta and 13 Jbeta primers. Libraries were prepared by immunoSEQ multiplex PCR; TCRdb keeps only in-frame clonotypes and omits some of them. The sample shows tens of thousands of clones, 76% of them seen only once. Findings of the study overall: 164 TCR beta chains were listed as cytomegalovirus-associated. In a later analysis, a genetic analysis reported fewer productive-TCR N-insertions in an Asian-associated ancestry cluster than the cohort average. Donors were assumed by presence/absence analyses to have roughly uniform sequencing depth.

The chain combines TRBV6-5 with TRBJ2-3; 8 positions agree with TRBD1. The clonotype comes from a woman in her twenties or thirties in good health and CMV-seropositive. The specimen was PBMCs. Written as DNA, the CDR3 is TGTGCCACCCAATCTAGACAGGGGATAGATACGCAGTATTTT. This codes for CATQSRQGIDTQYF.